This T cell receptor (beta chain) was sequenced during a study of spatial heterogeneity in lung cancer. Study overall: Samples were donated by 72 untreated early-stage non-small cell lung cancer patients. Sequencing covered available follow-up PBMC samples collected a median of roughly 2 years after resection.

This clonotype was seen at least ten times. CDR1 and CDR2 from the germline V gene are MDHEN and SYDVKM. This CDR3 spans 16 amino acids. Trimming left V 0 bases short and J 3 bases short, with 14 bases between. Time point meaning: blood at routine non-recurrence follow-up after resection. From tumor, nontumor lung or frozen PBMC, whole RNA was taken unsorted for sequencing. MiXCR, applied by TCRdb to the 5' RACE reads, yields one record per CDR3 protein. The repertoire holds roughly 120,000 distinct CDR3 sequences, with 9% to 15% as singletons. This specimen was PBMCs, taken at follow-up. V is TRBV28 and J is TRBJ2-5; possibly TRBD2 for D (7 bases). The origin of this receptor is a male donor with early-stage non-small cell lung cancer. The DNA of the CDR3 is TGTGCCAGCAGTTTATGGCCTGGGGGGGCCAAAGAGACCCAGTACTTC. Translation gives CASSLWPGGAKETQYF.